A single sample is the source of the 6 T cell receptor beta chains below, sequenced in a study of Ad26.COV2.S vaccination and SARS-CoV-2 variants. Treatment noted: over 15 received Ad26.COV2.S at low or high dose, single or two shots; 5 received placebo; per-sample allocation not given. Sampling was done on day 63 after the first vaccine or placebo injection. TCRdb's table, derived via immunoSEQ multiplex PCR, lists solely in-frame clones and lacks some. This sample has over 450,000 clones, with roughly nine tenths found just once. This specimen was peripheral blood, taken in a trial of Ad26.COV2.S vaccine versus placebo. The receptors stem from a person between 18 and 65 years old who received the Ad26.COV2.S COVID-19 vaccine or a placebo.

This clone was detected once. The rearrangement links TRBV4-1 to TRBJ1-2; D is possibly TRBD1 (6 bases). Trimming left V 0 bases short and J 4 bases short, with 15 bases between. The germline V gene encodes CDR1 MGHRA and CDR2 YSYEKL. The CDR3 is 16 amino acids. The CDR3 nucleotides read TGCGCCAGCAGCCAAGAATTTACAGGGTTGGGCTATGGCTACACCTTC. This codes for CASSQEFTGLGYGYTF.

The V call is TRBV28, the J call TRBJ2-1; 9 nucleotides agree with TRBD2. The CDR3 loop spans 18 amino acids. Trimming at V came to 5 bases and at J to 0 bases, leaving 11 bases not matched to a gene. CDR1 and CDR2 from the germline V gene are MDHEN and SYDVKM. CDR3 region: CASSQLAGATHSYNEQFF. DNA of the CDR3: TGTGCCAGCAGTCAATTAGCGGGAGCCACTCACTCCTACAATGAGCAGTTCTTC.

This chain connects TRBV3-1 (or the pseudogene TRBV3-2) to TRBJ2-2; D is unclear. Germline V lookup: CDR1 LGHDT, CDR2 YNNKEL (reference sequence). With 1 base removed from V and 6 bases from J, the gap between germline ends came to 12 bases. The CDR3 contains 15 residues. The CDR3 reads CASSQGSGFAGELFF. The CDR3 bases are TGTGCCAGCAGCCAAGGGTCCGGGTTCGCCGGGGAGCTGTTTTTT.

This clone has just one count. The chain combines TRBV19 with TRBJ2-3; 8 bases line up with TRBD2. The CDR3 length is 15 residues. V lost 5 bases, J lost 1 base, and 5 bases stayed unmatched. CDR1 is LNHDA and CDR2 is SQIVND in the germline V gene (reference sequence). The CDR3: CASSSDSGGTDTQYF. The CDR3 DNA follows: TGTGCCAGTAGTTCCGATAGCGGGGGCACAGATACGCAGTATTTT. The full variable domain, in which reference TRBV19 and TRBJ2-3 provide the parts outside the CDR3, is DGGITQSPKYLFRKEGQNVTLSCEQNLNHDAMYWYRQDPGQGLRLIYYSQIVNDFQKGDIAEGYSVSREKKESFPLTVTSAQKNPTAFYLCASSSDSGGTDTQYFGPGTRLTVL.

The chain joins TRBV3-1 (or the pseudogene TRBV3-2) to TRBJ1-4, with D unclear. Germline loops: CDR1 LGHDT, CDR2 YNNKEL (reference sequence). The CDR3 has 14 residues. Trimming took 4 bases from V and 7 from J, leaving 13 bases between them. The CDR3 sequence is CASSLEGVGEKLFF. The DNA for the CDR3 is TGTGCCAGCAGCCTAGAAGGTGTGGGTGAAAAACTGTTTTTT.

The chain joins TRBV7-8 to TRBJ2-7, with 10 bases that match TRBD2. The length of the CDR3 is 15 residues. Trimming cost V 5 bases and J 2 bases; bases outside gene matches: 6. CDR1 is SGHVS and CDR2 is FQNEAQ in the germline V gene. The CDR3 is CASSTQLAGTYEQYF. Here the CDR3 DNA reads TGTGCCAGCAGCACCCAACTAGCGGGGACCTACGAGCAGTACTTC.